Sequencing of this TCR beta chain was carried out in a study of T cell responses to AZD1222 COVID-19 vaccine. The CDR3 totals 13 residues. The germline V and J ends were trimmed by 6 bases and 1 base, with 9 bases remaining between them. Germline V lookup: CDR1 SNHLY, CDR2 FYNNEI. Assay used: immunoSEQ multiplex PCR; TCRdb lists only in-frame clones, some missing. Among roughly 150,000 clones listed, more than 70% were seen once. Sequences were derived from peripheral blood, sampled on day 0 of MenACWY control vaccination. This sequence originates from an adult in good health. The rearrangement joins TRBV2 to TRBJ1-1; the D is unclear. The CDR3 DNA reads TGTGCCAGCAGCCTACTCCGGAACACTGAAGCTTTCTTT. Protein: CASSLLRNTEAFF.